The rows below give T cell receptor beta chains drawn from one sample of a study of T cell responses to AZD1222 COVID-19 vaccine. Measured with immunoSEQ multiplex PCR; TCRdb has only the in-frame clones, and not every one. Altogether fewer than 150,000 clones are present, approximately 93% being singletons, with the ten largest covering about 3.1%. The starting material was peripheral blood, obtained on day 0 of AZD1222 vaccination. All receptors derive from an adult in good health. Both conserved end residues are part of each CDR3. Fields, in order: V gene, clone size, J gene, D gene, CDR3 DNA, CDR3 protein. A D gene is named only where the DNA matches it firmly. The listing skips clone size in some rows; elsewhere it reads once, few, many or a size class.

TRBV30	.	TRBJ2-3	TRBD2	TGTGCCTGGAATACTGGACTAGCGGGACTGACGCAGTATTTT	CAWNTGLAGLTQYF
TRBV7-3	.	TRBJ1-1	.	TGTGCCAGCAGCTTAAATGGGGCTTTAGAGACTGAAGCTTTCTTT	CASSLNGALETEAFF
TRBV19	.	TRBJ1-5	.	TGTGCCAGTAGTATTGGGGGTTACTTGGGCAATCAGCCCCAGCATTTT	CASSIGGYLGNQPQHF
TRBV6-5	.	TRBJ2-5	.	TGTGCCAGCAGGAAAGAAAACAAAGAGACCCAGTACTTC	CASRKENKETQYF
TRBV5-6	.	TRBJ1-3	.	TGTGCCAGCAGCGCACAGGGTTCGGGAAACACCATATATTTT	CASSAQGSGNTIYF
TRBV28	.	TRBJ2-7	TRBD2	TGTGCCAGCAGTTCACCTGGGACTAGCGGGAACATCCACGAGCAGTACTTC	CASSSPGTSGNIHEQYF
TRBV19	.	TRBJ1-2	.	TGTGCCAGTAGTCGTTCTAGACAGGCCTCTAACTATGGCTACACCTTC	CASSRSRQASNYGYTF
TRBV4-3	.	TRBJ1-5	.	TGCGCCAGCAGCCATACGGCGGGGTCAAATCAGCCCCAGCATTTT	CASSHTAGSNQPQHF
TRBV7-9	.	TRBJ1-2	.	TGTGCCAGCAGCCCTGGACGATCCTCCAAGTACACCTTC	CASSPGRSSKYTF
TRBV6-5	.	TRBJ1-1	.	TGTGCCAGCAGTTATCACTCGACAGGTTTCGACACTGAAGCTTTCTTT	CASSYHSTGFDTEAFF
TRBV15	.	TRBJ1-5	TRBD1	TGTGCCACCAGCAGCGGAAAACTCACAGGGGTTGGTCAGCCCCAGCATTTT	CATSSGKLTGVGQPQHF
TRBV7-2	.	TRBJ2-1	.	TGTGCCAGCAGCTTCAGAGGGGATGAGCAGTTCTTC	CASSFRGDEQFF
TRBV4-1	few	TRBJ1-1	.	TGCGCCAGCAGCTTGCACGAGAGCACTGAAGCTTTCTTT	CASSLHESTEAFF
TRBV4-2	.	TRBJ1-3	TRBD1	TGTGCCAGCAGCCATCTGGACAGGGACGGAAACACCATATATTTT	CASSHLDRDGNTIYF
TRBV7-9	.	TRBJ1-1	.	TGTGCCAGCAGCTTAGCGCGGGGAGGTGAAGCTTTCTTT	CASSLARGGEAFF
TRBV7-9	.	TRBJ1-6	.	TGTGCCAGCAGCTTACTGCGATCACCCCTCCACTTT	CASSLLRSPLHF
TRBV3-1/TRBV3-2	.	TRBJ2-7	.	TGTGCCAGCAGCCAAGGTTTTAGAGGAGGCTACGAGCAGTACTTC	CASSQGFRGGYEQYF
TRBV19	.	TRBJ2-2	.	TGTGCCACCCGGGACCCCACCGGGGAGCTGTTTTTT	CATRDPTGELFF
TRBV7-9	once	TRBJ1-3	.	TGTGCCAGCACCAAAAACAGTCGGTTTGGCGGAAACACCATATATTTT	CASTKNSRFGGNTIYF
TRBV5-4	.	TRBJ2-1	TRBD2	TGTGCCAGCAGCCCCAGACTAGCGGGAGGGCTACCTGAGCAGTTCTTC	CASSPRLAGGLPEQFF
TRBV9	.	TRBJ1-2	.	TGTGCCAGCAGCGTAGACACCTACCCCCACTATGGCTACACCTTC	CASSVDTYPHYGYTF
TRBV10-3	.	TRBJ2-7	.	TGTGCCATCAGTGGGACCGGGACCCTCTACGAGCAGTACTTC	CAISGTGTLYEQYF
TRBV28	.	TRBJ2-7	.	TGTGCCAGCAGTTTAACGGGTTCCTACGAGCAGTACTTC	CASSLTGSYEQYF
TRBV5-1	.	TRBJ2-1	.	TGCGCCAGCAGCTGGCCGGGACGGCCCTCCTACAATGAGCAGTTCTTC	CASSWPGRPSYNEQFF
TRBV28	.	TRBJ2-7	.	TGTGCCAGCAGTTTACCCCAGATGCCCGCCGAGCAGTACTTC	CASSLPQMPAEQYF
TRBV2	.	TRBJ2-5	.	TGTGCCAGCAGTGATACCGGCCTCCGGGGGGAGACCCAGTACTTC	CASSDTGLRGETQYF
TRBV28	.	TRBJ2-1	.	TGTGCCAGCAGTTTAAGGAATGAGCAGTTCTTC	CASSLRNEQFF